The 14 T cell receptor beta chains listed next were all sequenced from one sample in a study of cytomegalovirus exposure and HLA in healthy donors. Vbeta (60) and Jbeta (13) primers were used in the PCR. Measured with immunoSEQ multiplex PCR; TCRdb has only the in-frame clones, and not every one. The table includes some 170,000 clones, 70% to 80% detected once. Sequencing used PBMCs. The receptors were sampled from a woman aged 50 to 65 in good health and CMV-seronegative.

This clone was recorded only once. The chain joins TRBV11-2 to TRBJ2-1; 9 bases are shared with TRBD2. Germline CDR1 reads SGHAT; CDR2 reads FQNNGV. The CDR3 is made up of 16 amino acids. The J segment lost 10 bases and the V segment lost 0 bases, leaving 10 bases of the junction unmatched. Here the CDR3 DNA reads TGTGCCAGCAGCTTAGAAGGCGGGAGGGCCAGAGGGGAGCAGTTCTTC. Its translation is CASSLEGGRARGEQFF.

The chain has TRBV15 and TRBJ2-5; the D gene is possibly TRBD2 (6 bases). With the DNA end fitting TRBJ2-7 better, the J assignment may be wrong. The CDR3 consists of 15 residues. In germline, CDR1 is LNHNV, CDR2 YYDKDF (reference sequence). CDR3 DNA sequence: TGTGCCACCAGCAGAGCGGCGGGAAGCTCCTACGAGCAGTACTTC. It encodes CATSRAAGSSYEQYF.

The chain combines TRBV2 with TRBJ1-2; 7 bases are shared with TRBD1. Germline CDR1 is SNHLY and CDR2 is FYNNEI. With 6 bases clipped from V and 7 bases from J, the junction kept 11 bases outside the gene matches. The CDR3 totals 14 residues. CDR3 in DNA: TGTGCCAGCAGCCCGGGGGACAGCCCTGGTGGCTACACCTTC. Its translation is CASSPGDSPGGYTF. The whole variable domain, filled in from reference TRBV2 and TRBJ1-2, reads EPEVTQTPSHQVTQMGQEVILRCVPISNHLYFYWYRQILGQKVEFLVSFYNNEISEKSEIFDDQFSVERPDGSNFTLKIRSTKLEDSAMYFCASSPGDSPGGYTFGSGTRLTVV.

The CDR3 DNA follows: TGTGCCACTTCCGTTTTTGGACAGGGATTCAACGAGCAGTACTTC. As protein: CATSVFGQGFNEQYF. This chain joins TRBV19 and TRBJ2-7; TRBD1 agrees at 8 bases. The CDR3 spans 15 residues. J was trimmed by 5 bases and V by 10 bases; bases with no gene match: 16. CDR1 and CDR2 from the germline V gene are LNHDA and SQIVND (reference sequence).

Of note for this clone: In the same sample, other DNA sequences code for this CDR3. The V and J genes are TRBV2 and TRBJ2-3; D is unresolved. Germline values: CDR1 SNHLY, CDR2 FYNNEI. The ends were cut back, 4 bases at V and 3 bases at J, with 5 bases in the middle. There are 12 residues in the CDR3. The CDR3, as DNA: TGTGCCAGCAGTGTTTCAACAGATACGCAGTATTTT. Amino acid sequence: CASSVSTDTQYF.

The chain is built from TRBV7-8 and TRBJ1-1; 9 bases are a match to TRBD1. The CDR3 is made up of 16 amino acids. Germline V lookup: CDR1 SGHVS, CDR2 FQNEAQ. V was clipped by 5 bases and J by 7 bases; unmatched bases: 14. The CDR3, as DNA: TGTGCCAGCAGCCCGGCGGGGACAGGGCCAACCATTGAAGCTTTCTTT. Encoded protein: CASSPAGTGPTIEAFF.

The sample holds one count of this clone. This rearrangement joins TRBV4-2 to TRBJ2-1; TRBD2 might be the D (5 bases). Germline loops: CDR1 LGHNA, CDR2 YNFKEQ. The CDR3 extends over 16 amino acids. V was cut by 1 base and J by 2 bases, with 12 bases left in between. CDR3 DNA sequence: TGTGCCAGCAGCCAAGTCGAGCGGAAACCCTACAATGAGCAGTTCTTC. Translated, it gives CASSQVERKPYNEQFF.

The chain couples TRBV9 to TRBJ2-5; 12 bases match TRBD2. J gave up 5 bases and V 4 bases, and 3 bases lay outside the gene matches. The length of the CDR3 is 14 residues. CDR1 SGDLS and CDR2 YYNGEE come from the germline V gene. The CDR3 nucleotides are TGTGCCAGCAGCCTTGGACTAGCGGGGGAGACCCAGTACTTC. It specifies CASSLGLAGETQYF. Variable domain in full (rest from reference TRBV9 and TRBJ2-5): DSGVTQTPKHLITATGQRVTLRCSPRSGDLSVYWYQQSLDQGLQFLIQYYNGEERAKGNILERFSAQQFPDLHSELNLSSLELGDSALYFCASSLGLAGETQYFGPGTRLLVL.

CDR3 in amino acids: CASSWSGEFDEQYF. As DNA, the CDR3 is TGTGCCAGCTCCTGGTCGGGGGAGTTCGACGAGCAGTACTTC. V gene TRBV11-2 combines with J gene TRBJ2-7; the D gene is possibly TRBD2 (6 bases). V dropped 8 bases and J dropped 5 bases, with 19 bases sitting between them. The length of the CDR3 is 14 residues. The V gene's germline CDR1 is SGHAT and CDR2 FQNNGV.

The rearrangement joins TRBV11-3 to TRBJ1-1; 7 positions match TRBD1. Germline trimming cut 5 bases from V and 0 bases from J; bases unmatched to any gene: 6. The CDR3 is made up of 15 amino acids. Germline CDR1 reads SGHNT; CDR2 reads YENEEA. CDR3 sequence: CASSAGGQMNTEAFF. CDR3 coding DNA: TGTGCCAGCAGCGCTGGGGGACAGATGAACACTGAAGCTTTCTTT. The full variable domain, completed using reference TRBV11-3 and TRBJ1-1, is EAGVVQSPRYKIIEKKQPVAFWCNPISGHNTLYWYLQNLGQGPELLIRYENEEAVDDSQLPKDRFSAERLKGVDSTLKIQPAELGDSAVYLCASSAGGQMNTEAFFGQGTRLTVV.

The CDR3 nucleotides read TGTGCCAGCAGCGCAGAGACAGGACCCTACAATGAGCAGTTCTTC. Its translation is CASSAETGPYNEQFF. The chain has TRBV14 and TRBJ2-1; TRBD1 is a possible D gene (6 bases). The germline CDR1 and CDR2 sequences are SGHDN and FVKESK. Trimming shortened V by 5 bases and J by 2 bases, and 13 bases separated the two germline ends. There are 15 residues in the CDR3. Filled out from reference TRBV14 and TRBJ2-1, the complete variable domain reads EAGVTQFPSHSVIEKGQTVTLRCDPISGHDNLYWYRRVMGKEIKFLLHFVKESKQDESGMPNNRFLAERTGGTYSTLKVQPAELEDSGVYFCASSAETGPYNEQFFGPGTRLTVL.

Notes on this clone: The junction and the germline gene differ at one end; a read error may be behind it. The chain links TRBV5-1 to TRBJ2-2; TRBD2 matches at 7 bases. The CDR3 is 15 residues long. CDR1 is SGHRS, CDR2 YFSETQ, per germline. CDR3 DNA sequence: TGCGCCAGCAGCTTGGGGCTAGCGGACACCGGGGAGGTGTTTTTT. Amino acid sequence: CASSLGLADTGEVFF.

This clone showed up just once. The chain recombines TRBV6-5 with TRBJ2-7; 7 bases are shared with TRBD1. Trimming took 0 bases from V and 3 from J; bases not matched to a gene: 5. CDR1 and CDR2 (germline): MNHEY, SVGAGI. The CDR3 length is 15 residues. The CDR3 reads CASSYSGTVNYEQYF. CDR3 DNA: TGTGCCAGCAGTTACTCAGGGACAGTTAACTACGAGCAGTACTTC.

The genes are TRBV28 and TRBJ1-1; D not resolved. The CDR3 sequence is 15 residues long. The germline V and J ends were trimmed by 3 bases and 0 bases, with 11 bases remaining between them. CDR1 MDHEN and CDR2 SYDVKM come from the germline V gene. CDR3 loop: CASSLRILLNTEAFF. DNA of the CDR3: TGTGCCAGCAGTTTGAGGATACTCTTGAACACTGAAGCTTTCTTT.